A single sample gave rise to the 24 T cell receptor beta chains below, sequenced in a study of control samples from healthy donors and cancer patients. Profiling relied on immunoSEQ multiplex PCR, and the TCRdb table lists in-frame clones only, not all of them. Of approximately 46,000 clones listed, 70% to 90% are singletons. The sample taken for sequencing was PBMCs. The source is a woman aged 60-75 years with lung cancer.

V is TRBV19 and J is TRBJ2-1; D remains ambiguous. The CDR3 length is 13 residues. The ends were cut back, 4 bases at V and 1 base at J, with 5 bases in the middle. Germline CDR1 reads LNHDA; CDR2 reads SQIVND (reference sequence). Here the CDR3 reads CASSSRSYNEQFF. In DNA, the CDR3 is TGTGCCAGTAGTAGCCGGTCCTACAATGAGCAGTTCTTC.

DNA of the CDR3: TGCGCCAGCGGAAGAGCTGCGTCCTACAATGAGCAGTTCTTC. Translated, it gives CASGRAASYNEQFF. The chain carries TRBV4-1 and TRBJ2-1; D gene ambiguous. CDR1 is MGHRA, CDR2 YSYEKL, per germline. V was trimmed by 8 bases and J by 1 base, leaving 12 bases between them. This CDR3 has 14 residues.

The gene calls are TRBV3-1 (or the pseudogene TRBV3-2) and TRBJ2-5; D gene uncertain. The CDR3 runs 13 residues. Germline-derived CDR1 and CDR2 are LGHDT and YNNKEL (reference sequence). Trimming cost V 0 bases and J 2 bases, with 4 bases left between them. CDR3 coding DNA: TGTGCCAGCAGCCAAGATGGTCAAGAGACCCAGTACTTC. It is translated as CASSQDGQETQYF.

This chain uses TRBV6-6 with TRBJ1-2; D call uncertain. The length of the CDR3 is 13 residues. Germline V CDR1 and CDR2: MNHNY, SVGAGI (reference sequence). V gave up 0 bases and J gave up 8 bases, with 10 bases separating them. CDR3 sequence (DNA): TGTGCCAGCAGTTACTCGGCAGATGGGGGCTACACCTTC. Its protein product is CASSYSADGGYTF.

The chain is built from TRBV3-1 (or the pseudogene TRBV3-2) and TRBJ1-5; D gene unclear. The V gene's germline CDR1 is LGHDT and CDR2 YNNKEL (reference sequence). The CDR3 runs to 13 residues. Trimming pared 1 base from V and 6 bases from J, leaving 7 bases between. The DNA for the CDR3 is TGTGCCAGCAGCCAAGGGATTGGTCAGCCCCAGCATTTT. This sequence encodes CASSQGIGQPQHF.

The chain is built from TRBV28 and TRBJ1-2; a possible D gene is TRBD1 (6 bases). Germline V gene sequence: CDR1 MDHEN, CDR2 SYDVKM. Trimming stripped 6 bases from V and 5 bases from J, with 13 bases between. The CDR3 covers 13 residues. The CDR3 DNA follows: TGTGCCAGCAGCCCCCACAGGGCGTATGGCTACACCTTC. Protein: CASSPHRAYGYTF.

The chain is built from TRBV20-1 and TRBJ2-7; 11 bases are shared with TRBD2. This CDR3 is 15 amino acids long. With 3 bases clipped from V and 0 bases from J, the junction kept 4 bases outside the gene matches. Germline values: CDR1 DFQATT, CDR2 SNEGSKA (reference sequence). The CDR3 sequence is CSASPTSGSSYEQYF. The DNA of the CDR3 is TGCAGTGCTAGTCCCACTAGCGGGAGCTCCTACGAGCAGTACTTC.

V is TRBV4-3 and J is TRBJ2-2; TRBD2 aligns across 13 bases. CDR3 length equals 17 residues. Germline V gene data show CDR1 as LGHNA and CDR2 as YSLEER. The ends lost 4 bases at V and 4 bases at J; junction bases unmatched: 6. DNA of the CDR3: TGCGCCAGCAGCCGAGGACTAGCGGGAGATGTCACCGGGGAGCTGTTTTTT. This gives the protein CASSRGLAGDVTGELFF.

The V and J genes are TRBV11-2 and TRBJ2-7; D gene uncertain. Germline CDR1 SGHAT, CDR2 FQNNGV. Trimming left V 0 bases short and J 6 bases short, with 3 bases between. The CDR3 runs 11 residues. In DNA, the CDR3 is TGTGCCAGCAGCTTAGAAGGCGAGCAGTACTTC. It specifies CASSLEGEQYF.

The chain recombines TRBV11-1 with TRBJ1-6; D is perhaps TRBD1 (6 bases). V lost 6 bases and J lost 6, with 9 bases in between. The CDR3 sequence is 13 residues long. The germline CDR1 and CDR2 sequences are SGHAT and FQDESV (reference sequence). CDR3 sequence: CASRGHLNSPLHF. The DNA for the CDR3 is TGTGCCAGCAGGGGACACCTTAATTCACCCCTCCACTTT.

The chain's CDR3 is CASSLGYTADTQYF. The DNA of the CDR3 is TGTGCCAGCAGTTTAGGGTACACAGCAGATACGCAGTATTTT. This chain connects TRBV28 to TRBJ2-3; D unclear. CDR3 length: 14 amino acids. Germline values: CDR1 MDHEN, CDR2 SYDVKM. V lost 2 bases and J lost 4, with 10 bases in between.

This sequence joins TRBV19 and TRBJ2-5; TRBD2 matches 7 bases. The V segment lost 5 bases and the J segment 4 bases; nucleotides outside the gene matches: 10. Germline CDR1 and CDR2: LNHDA and SQIVND (reference sequence). This CDR3 comprises 15 residues. CDR3 bases: TGTGCCAGTAGTCTCCAAGGTGGGAGGGGAGAGACCCAGTACTTC. Translated: CASSLQGGRGETQYF.

This clone was recorded a few times. This chain connects TRBV24-1 to TRBJ1-5, with TRBD1 matching over 10 bases. The CDR3 is made up of 15 amino acids. Germline-derived CDR1 and CDR2 are KGHDR and SFDVKD. V lost 4 bases and J lost 2; bases outside the gene matches: 1. The CDR3 spells CATSEGTGGNQPQHF. The CDR3 DNA follows: TGTGCCACCAGTGAAGGGACAGGGGGCAATCAGCCCCAGCATTTT.

The chain carries TRBV11-3 and TRBJ1-1, with D unclear. V lost 5 bases to trimming and J lost 4 bases, with 11 bases between them. This CDR3 contains 13 residues. Looked up from germline, CDR1 is SGHNT and CDR2 is YENEEA. CDR3 loop: CASSPNLATEAFF. CDR3 nucleotide sequence: TGTGCCAGCAGCCCTAACCTGGCCACTGAAGCTTTCTTT.

The chain employs TRBV6-5 and TRBJ2-2, with D possibly TRBD2 on 6 matching bases. Deletions cut 2 bases from V and 2 bases from J, with 12 bases between. Germline values: CDR1 MNHEY, CDR2 SVGAGI. The CDR3 totals 16 residues. In nucleotides, the CDR3 is TGTGCCAGCAGTTACATTCTAGCGAGAAACACCGGGGAGCTGTTTTTT. This sequence encodes CASSYILARNTGELFF.

The chain carries TRBV6-5 and TRBJ1-4; D possibly corresponds to TRBD1 (5 bases). Trimming took 6 bases from V and 8 from J, leaving 19 bases between them. The CDR3 consists of 15 residues. Germline V gene lookup returns CDR1 MNHEY and CDR2 SVGAGI. The CDR3 DNA reads TGTGCCAGCAGGACCCGGCGCAGGGCCGGAGAAAAACTGTTTTTT. This gives the protein CASRTRRRAGEKLFF.

CDR3 DNA: TGTGCCAGCAGAGAAGGGGGAAGAGGAAACACCATATATTTT. This sequence encodes CASREGGRGNTIYF. The genes are TRBV28 and TRBJ1-3, with D possibly matching TRBD1 (6 bases). The CDR3 has 14 amino acids. Trimming left V 6 bases short and J 4 bases short, with 13 bases between. Germline V CDR1 and CDR2: MDHEN, SYDVKM. Full variable domain (rest looked up from reference TRBV28 and TRBJ1-3): DVKVTQSSRYLVKRTGEKVFLECVQDMDHENMFWYRQDPGLGLRLIYFSYDVKMKEKGDIPEGYSVSREKKERFSLILESASTNQTSMYLCASREGGRGNTIYFGEGSWLTVV.

The rearrangement uses TRBV27 and TRBJ1-1, with TRBD1 identical over 7 bases. CDR1 is MNHEY, CDR2 SMNVEV, per germline (reference sequence). V lost 0 bases, J lost 0 bases, and 10 bases stayed unmatched. This CDR3 has 18 residues. The CDR3, as DNA: TGTGCCAGCAGTTTATCACTGGACAGGACGGTAGTGAACACTGAAGCTTTCTTT. This gives the protein CASSLSLDRTVVNTEAFF.

The chain carries TRBV28 and TRBJ1-2; tentatively, D is TRBD1 (5 bases). Germline lookup yields CDR1 MDHEN and CDR2 SYDVKM. The CDR3 has 13 residues. Trimming took 3 bases from V and 14 from J, leaving 19 bases between them. The CDR3 DNA reads as TGTGCCAGCAGTTTCCGGGACCGAGGGATGGGGACCTTC. It codes for CASSFRDRGMGTF.

The rearrangement joins TRBV3-1 (or the pseudogene TRBV3-2) to TRBJ2-5, with D perhaps TRBD2 (6 bases). Germline values: CDR1 LGHDT, CDR2 YNNKEL (reference sequence). The CDR3 covers 13 residues. V lost 1 base and J lost 5, with 8 bases in between. Here the CDR3 reads CASSQGDLETQYF. Here the CDR3 DNA reads TGTGCCAGCAGCCAAGGGGACTTGGAGACCCAGTACTTC.

This sequence joins TRBV7-2 and TRBJ2-3, with 7 bases identical to TRBD2. Germline V gives CDR1 SGHTA, CDR2 FQGNSA. V gave up 7 bases and J gave up 4 bases; unmatched junction bases: 11. The CDR3 loop spans 15 amino acids. Here the CDR3 DNA reads TGTGCCAGCATCCCAGGGTGGGGAGGGGCAGATACGCAGTATTTT. This codes for CASIPGWGGADTQYF.

The V call is TRBV9, the J call TRBJ2-5; D is possibly TRBD2 (5 bases). From germline, CDR1 is SGDLS and CDR2 YYNGEE. The CDR3 covers 14 residues. V lost 4 bases and J lost 4, with 14 bases in between. The CDR3 is CASSPSSGGETQYF. The CDR3 DNA reads as TGTGCCAGCAGCCCGTCTAGTGGAGGAGAGACCCAGTACTTC.

This chain connects TRBV27 to TRBJ1-1; D call uncertain. Germline CDR1 is MNHEY and CDR2 is SMNVEV (reference sequence). The length of the CDR3 is 15 residues. With 5 bases removed from V and 1 base from J, the gap between germline ends came to 14 bases. The CDR3 sequence: CASSTRTPRNTEAFF. In DNA form, the CDR3 reads TGTGCCAGCAGTACTCGAACCCCTAGGAACACTGAAGCTTTCTTT.

The rearrangement links TRBV7-9 to TRBJ2-2, with D uncertain. Germline loops: CDR1 SEHNR, CDR2 FQNEAQ (reference sequence). This CDR3 is 15 amino acids long. V lost 0 bases and J 1 base, leaving 6 bases between the germline ends. CDR3: CASSLAERNTGELFF. The CDR3 DNA sequence: TGTGCCAGCAGCTTAGCGGAGAGGAACACCGGGGAGCTGTTTTTT.